These 8 T cell receptor beta chains originate from one sample sequenced in a study of lymphopenia after photon versus proton radiotherapy. TCRdb's table, derived via immunoSEQ multiplex PCR, lists solely in-frame clones and lacks some. This sample yields 7,000 to 9,000 clones, of which almost 90% are seen a single time; 20% to 25% belongs to the top ten. The sequencing here drew on peripheral blood, taken from a patient treated with photon-based radiotherapy. These receptors originate from an older man with cholangiocarcinoma.

The chain uses TRBV30 and TRBJ2-1, with 9 bases fitting TRBD1. This CDR3 has 14 residues. Germline V gives CDR1 GTSNPN, CDR2 SVGIG (reference sequence). The junction had 5 bases not matched to a gene; V was cut back by 1 base and J by 7 bases. CDR3 amino acids: CAWSDMTGGNEQFF. Here the CDR3 DNA reads TGTGCCTGGAGTGATATGACAGGGGGAAATGAGCAGTTCTTC.

V and J are TRBV18 and TRBJ2-3; 9 bases agree with TRBD2. Germline V gives CDR1 KGHSH, CDR2 LQKENI. The CDR3 runs 17 residues. J gave up 8 bases and V 0 bases, and 12 bases lay outside the gene matches. The CDR3 DNA sequence: TGTGCCAGCTCACCACCGAGCCTAGCGGGGATTGGGGGTACGCAGTATTTT. It is translated as CASSPPSLAGIGGTQYF.

This clone was found a few times. The genes are TRBV19 and TRBJ2-1; maybe TRBD2 (6 bases). The germline gives CDR1 LNHDA, CDR2 SQIVND (reference sequence). CDR3 length equals 14 residues. Trimming cost V 6 bases and J 8 bases, with 17 bases left between them. The CDR3 DNA reads as TGTGCCAGTAGGGACGGGGGAAGGGCCTATGAGCAGTTCTTC. Translation gives CASRDGGRAYEQFF. The full variable domain, completed using reference TRBV19 and TRBJ2-1, is DGGITQSPKYLFRKEGQNVTLSCEQNLNHDAMYWYRQDPGQGLRLIYYSQIVNDFQKGDIAEGYSVSREKKESFPLTVTSAQKNPTAFYLCASRDGGRAYEQFFGPGTRLTVL.

The chain is built from TRBV21-1 and TRBJ1-1. TRBV21-1 counts as a pseudogene. This CDR3 region has 13 residues. CDR3 nucleotides: TGTGCCAGCAGCCCCGGTCGGGGGACTGAAGCTTTCTTT. Translation gives CASSPGRGTEAFF.

The chain recombines TRBV6-5 with TRBJ2-1; 9 nucleotides line up with TRBD1. Per germline, CDR1 MNHEY and CDR2 SVGAGI. The CDR3 is 15 amino acids. After removal of 0 bases from V and 8 bases from J, the junction contained 5 bases not matched to a gene. The CDR3 loop is CASSYSIGQGYEQFF. CDR3 in DNA: TGTGCCAGCAGTTACTCAATAGGACAGGGGTATGAGCAGTTCTTC.

V is TRBV7-8 and J is TRBJ2-3; 8 bases match TRBD2. Trimming cost V 2 bases and J 7 bases; bases outside gene matches: 11. The germline V gene has CDR1 SGHVS and CDR2 FQNEAQ. CDR3 length: 16 amino acids. CDR3 sequence: CASSLTPAGAGYTQYF. As DNA, the CDR3 is TGTGCCAGCAGCTTAACCCCAGCGGGGGCAGGCTATACGCAGTATTTT.

The genes are TRBV5-8 and TRBJ1-1; a possible D gene is TRBD1 (5 bases). Germline CDR1 is SGHTS and CDR2 is YDEGEE. V dropped 3 bases and J dropped 1 base, with 10 bases sitting between them. This CDR3 is 14 amino acids long. CDR3 sequence (DNA): TGTGCCAGCAGCTGGGACGGGACGAACACTGAAGCTTTCTTT. The encoded protein is CASSWDGTNTEAFF.

This clone was seen a handful of times. This chain uses TRBV28 with TRBJ1-5; TRBD1 matches 7 bases. With 11 bases clipped from V and 4 bases from J, the junction kept 14 bases outside the gene matches. Germline V lookup: CDR1 MDHEN, CDR2 SYDVKM. The CDR3 consists of 15 residues. The DNA of the CDR3 is TGTGCCTCCTTATGGGGGGCAGGGGGAAATCAGCCCCAGCATTTT. Residues: CASLWGAGGNQPQHF. Full variable domain (remainder filled in from reference TRBV28 and TRBJ1-5): DVKVTQSSRYLVKRTGEKVFLECVQDMDHENMFWYRQDPGLGLRLIYFSYDVKMKEKGDIPEGYSVSREKKERFSLILESASTNQTSMYLCASLWGAGGNQPQHFGDGTRLSIL.